Below, 7 T cell receptor beta chains from the same sample are listed, as sequenced in a study of shared clonotypes between healthy human individuals. Method: immunoSEQ multiplex PCR; TCRdb's copy keeps in-frame clones and lacks some. The sample consists of about a million clones, 60% to 85% of them appearing once. Material for sequencing was memory CD4+ T cells from PBMCs. Subset specified: CD45RA-negative fraction. These receptors came from a man aged 18 to 30 in good health. Some clones in this sample may be carry-over from other donors' samples.

J is TRBJ2-3 and V is TRBV19; D remains unclear. CDR1 is LNHDA and CDR2 is SQIVND in the germline V gene (reference sequence). Deletions cut 3 bases from V and 5 bases from J, with 6 bases between. The CDR3 length is 12 residues. CDR3 nucleotide sequence: TGTGCCAGTAGTATGCGCGGAGATACGCAGTATTTT. It is translated as CASSMRGDTQYF.

This rearrangement joins TRBV28 to TRBJ2-7; possible D gene TRBD1, 6 bases. The germline gives CDR1 MDHEN, CDR2 SYDVKM. This CDR3 is 14 amino acids long. Trimming shortened V by 1 base and J by 3 bases, and 10 bases separated the two germline ends. The CDR3: CASSLLTGIYEQYF. CDR3 sequence (DNA): TGTGCCAGCAGTTTATTAACAGGGATCTACGAGCAGTACTTC.

This clone was seen a handful of times. The V call is TRBV7-3, the J call TRBJ2-5; TRBD2 matches 14 bases. This CDR3 contains 18 residues. CDR1 and CDR2 from the germline V gene are SGHTA and FQGTGA. The V gene end was trimmed by 5 bases and the J gene end by 7 bases; junction bases not matched to a gene: 15. Written as DNA, the CDR3 is TGTGCCAGCAGCCTAGGAGGACTGACTAGCGGGAGGGCCGGGACCCAGTACTTC. Translated, it gives CASSLGGLTSGRAGTQYF.

This clone showed up just once. V and J are TRBV30 and TRBJ1-6, with a weak D call TRBD1 (6 bases). The V gene lost 4 bases and the J gene lost 8 bases, with 15 bases spanning the gap. Looked up from germline, CDR1 is GTSNPN and CDR2 is SVGIG (reference sequence). The CDR3 spans 14 residues. The CDR3 sequence is CAWTSRGRDSPLHF. The CDR3 DNA reads TGTGCCTGGACCAGCAGGGGTCGCGATTCACCCCTCCACTTT.

The chain links TRBV4-3 to TRBJ1-2, with 8 bases that match TRBD1. Germline V gene lookup returns CDR1 LGHNA and CDR2 YSLEER. The CDR3 consists of 15 residues. V lost 0 bases to trimming and J lost 4 bases; unmatched junction nucleotides: 4. CDR3 nucleotides: TGCGCCAGCAGCCAAGAGGACAGGGCTCCCTATGGCTACACCTTC. It translates to CASSQEDRAPYGYTF.

The chain carries TRBV28 and TRBJ1-4; TRBD1 matches 9 bases. The ends lost 2 bases at V and 7 bases at J; junction bases unmatched: 5. CDR1 and CDR2 from the germline V gene are MDHEN and SYDVKM. CDR3 length: 15 amino acids. In DNA form, the CDR3 reads TGTGCCAGCAGTTTAGGGGGACAGGGTCGTGAAAAACTGTTTTTT. Residues: CASSLGGQGREKLFF.

V gene TRBV6-1 combines with J gene TRBJ1-5, with 7 positions matching TRBD1. The CDR3 spans 13 residues. The trim removed 11 bases at V and 2 bases at J, leaving 6 bases unmatched. Germline V gene lookup returns CDR1 MNHNS and CDR2 SASEGT. The CDR3: CAGSGQRNQPQHF. The DNA of the CDR3 is TGTGCCGGATCGGGACAGCGCAATCAGCCCCAGCATTTT.